What follows are 7 T cell receptor beta chains derived from one specimen sequenced in a study of response to subunit inactivated influenza vaccine. A single record per CDR3 protein comes from TCRdb applying MiXCR to the RT-PCR reads. This sample has about 780,000 distinct CDR3 sequences, with about a fifth found just once. This specimen consisted of PBMCs from blood, obtained more than 4 days after vaccination. These receptors were taken from a man aged 45 to 65 who received an inactivated influenza vaccine.

The chain has TRBV6-2 or TRBV6-3 and TRBJ1-1; tentative D call: TRBD1 (6 bases). The CDR3 consists of 13 residues. From germline, CDR1 is MNHEY and CDR2 SVGEGT. V was clipped by 2 bases and J by 7 bases, with 11 bases between them. The CDR3 coding sequence is TGTGCCAGCAGTTACGCAGGGACACTTGAAGCTTTCTTT. This translates into CASSYAGTLEAFF.

Concerning this clonotype: Germline is not matched at one junction end, which may reflect a read error. The chain recombines TRBV7-9 with TRBJ2-7; the D is unclear. Germline V CDR1 and CDR2: SEHNR, FQNEAQ (reference sequence). CDR3 length equals 11 residues. The CDR3 spells CASSLGDGLVF. CDR3 nucleotides: TGTGCCAGCAGCTTAGGTGACGGGTTGGTCTTC.

This clonotype was recorded a few times. The chain uses TRBV11-2 and TRBJ2-5; 10 bases match TRBD1. The CDR3 is made up of 14 amino acids. After removal of 1 base from V and 6 bases from J, the junction contained 2 bases not matched to a gene. CDR1 and CDR2 (germline): SGHAT, FQNNGV. CDR3 sequence: CASSLVDRGKTQYF. In nucleotides, the CDR3 is TGTGCCAGCAGCTTAGTGGACAGGGGGAAGACCCAGTACTTC.

This clonotype was detected only a few times. V and J are TRBV4-2 and TRBJ2-7; possible D gene TRBD1, 5 bases. The germline V gene encodes CDR1 LGHNA and CDR2 YNFKEQ. This CDR3 region has 14 residues. V lost 0 bases and J lost 6, with 12 bases in between. The CDR3 spells CASSQDWIGAEQYF. Written as DNA, the CDR3 is TGTGCCAGCAGCCAAGATTGGATAGGGGCCGAGCAGTACTTC.

This chain links TRBV10-2 with TRBJ2-1, with 8 bases identical to TRBD2. Germline V CDR1 and CDR2: WSHSY, SAAADI. V was clipped by 2 bases and J by 7 bases; unmatched bases: 7. The CDR3 totals 15 residues. The CDR3 DNA reads TGCGCCAGCAGTGAGGGGCTAGCGGGCCGAAATGAGCAGTTCTTC. Protein: CASSEGLAGRNEQFF.

This clonotype was recorded at least ten times. V is TRBV7-2 and J is TRBJ2-3; D is unresolved. The CDR3 sequence is 13 residues long. Deletions cut 3 bases from V and 3 bases from J, with 7 bases between. Per germline, CDR1 SGHTA and CDR2 FQGNSA. In DNA form, the CDR3 reads TGTGCCAGCAGCTTCGACGGAACAGATACGCAGTATTTT. Translated: CASSFDGTDTQYF.

This chain connects TRBV9 to TRBJ2-1, with TRBD2 matching 10 bases. This CDR3 is built from 15 residues. Looked up from germline, CDR1 is SGDLS and CDR2 is YYNGEE. J lost 6 bases, V lost 4 bases, and 7 bases had no gene match. The CDR3: CASSSSGRGSNEQFF. Written as DNA, the CDR3 is TGTGCCAGCAGCTCTAGCGGGAGAGGATCCAATGAGCAGTTCTTC.